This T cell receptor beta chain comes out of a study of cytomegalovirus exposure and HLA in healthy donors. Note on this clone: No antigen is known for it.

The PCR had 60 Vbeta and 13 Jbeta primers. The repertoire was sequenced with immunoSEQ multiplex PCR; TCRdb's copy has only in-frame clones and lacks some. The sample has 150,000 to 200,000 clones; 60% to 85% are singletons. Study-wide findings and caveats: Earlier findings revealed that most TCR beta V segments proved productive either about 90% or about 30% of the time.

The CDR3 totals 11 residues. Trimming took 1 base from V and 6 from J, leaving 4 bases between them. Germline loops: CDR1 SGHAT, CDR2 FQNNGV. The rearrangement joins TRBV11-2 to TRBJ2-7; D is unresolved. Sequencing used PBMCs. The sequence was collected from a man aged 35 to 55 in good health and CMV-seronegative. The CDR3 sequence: CASSLALEQYF. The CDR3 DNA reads TGTGCCAGCAGCTTAGCCCTCGAGCAGTACTTC.